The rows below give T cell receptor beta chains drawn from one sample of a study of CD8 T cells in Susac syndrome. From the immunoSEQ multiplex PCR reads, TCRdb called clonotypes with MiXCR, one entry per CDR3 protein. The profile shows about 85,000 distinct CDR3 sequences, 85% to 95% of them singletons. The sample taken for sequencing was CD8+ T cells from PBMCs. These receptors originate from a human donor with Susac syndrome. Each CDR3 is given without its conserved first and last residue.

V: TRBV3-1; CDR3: ASSHEWEGVYNEQF
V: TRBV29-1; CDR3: SVSKTYEQY
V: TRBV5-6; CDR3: ASSFGSTQPQH
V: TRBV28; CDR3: ASSLAPHSYNEQF
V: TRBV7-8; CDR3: ASSLLPGTSGRTGPTDTQY
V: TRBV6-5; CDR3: ASSYEGPHYGYT
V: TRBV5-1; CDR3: ASSFGESSYNEQF
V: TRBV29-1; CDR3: SVEAGQNTGELF
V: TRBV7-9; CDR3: ASTIPGQGVEF
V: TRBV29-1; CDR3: SVKANTEAF
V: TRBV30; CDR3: AWSVQGGDEQF
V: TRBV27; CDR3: ASGHQVHEQY
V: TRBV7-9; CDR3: ASSSTGAQIYEQY
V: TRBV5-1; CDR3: ASSPGDSSNTGELF
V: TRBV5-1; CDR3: ASSGMGLAVYNEQF
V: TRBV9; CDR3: ASSGRLAGVGTQY
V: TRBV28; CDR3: ASQVRPTSYEQY
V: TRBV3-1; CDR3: ASSWGENIQY
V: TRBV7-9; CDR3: ASSLAGLASDEQF
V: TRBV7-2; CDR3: ASSLVPPASNYGYT
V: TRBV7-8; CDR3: ASSLGTSGRSLY
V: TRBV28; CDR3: ASSSSPRTTSSNEQF
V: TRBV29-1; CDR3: SVAGGQETQY
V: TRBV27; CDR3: ASSLGGIYNEQF
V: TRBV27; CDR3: ASSLSQGMNTEAF
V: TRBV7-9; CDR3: ASSFSPGTYEQY
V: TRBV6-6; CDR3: ASSWGDEQY
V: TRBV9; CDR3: ASSPSGTSGKSGGELF
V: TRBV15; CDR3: ATSRDTGLVEAF
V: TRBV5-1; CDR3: ASSLAPGDTEAF
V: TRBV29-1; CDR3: SPWTIDAEAF
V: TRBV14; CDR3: ASSQEGYEQF
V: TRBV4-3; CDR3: ASSQTGQGAYNEQF
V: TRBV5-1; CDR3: ASSYGAQPSYNEQF
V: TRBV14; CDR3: ASSQYSGRSSYNEQF
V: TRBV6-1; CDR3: ASRDTGYLFYGYT
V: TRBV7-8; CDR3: ASSLALLEQY
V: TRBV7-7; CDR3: ASSFSRTDTQY
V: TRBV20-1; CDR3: SARDDLTPGLAPDTQY
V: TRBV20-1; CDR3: SAPFLGLTYEQY